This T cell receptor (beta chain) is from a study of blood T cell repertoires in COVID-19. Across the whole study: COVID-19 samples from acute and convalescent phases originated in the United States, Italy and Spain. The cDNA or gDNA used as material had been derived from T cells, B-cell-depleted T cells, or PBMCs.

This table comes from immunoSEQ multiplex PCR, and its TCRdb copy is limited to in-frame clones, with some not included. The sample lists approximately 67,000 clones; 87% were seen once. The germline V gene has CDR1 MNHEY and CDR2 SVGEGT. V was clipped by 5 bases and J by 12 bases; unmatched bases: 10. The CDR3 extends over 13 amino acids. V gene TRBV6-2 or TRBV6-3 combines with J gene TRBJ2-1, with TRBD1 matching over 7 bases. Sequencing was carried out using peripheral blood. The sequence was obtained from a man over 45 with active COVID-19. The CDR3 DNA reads TGTGCCAGCAGTCCACAAAGACAGGGTGTGCAGTTCTTC. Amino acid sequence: CASSPQRQGVQFF.